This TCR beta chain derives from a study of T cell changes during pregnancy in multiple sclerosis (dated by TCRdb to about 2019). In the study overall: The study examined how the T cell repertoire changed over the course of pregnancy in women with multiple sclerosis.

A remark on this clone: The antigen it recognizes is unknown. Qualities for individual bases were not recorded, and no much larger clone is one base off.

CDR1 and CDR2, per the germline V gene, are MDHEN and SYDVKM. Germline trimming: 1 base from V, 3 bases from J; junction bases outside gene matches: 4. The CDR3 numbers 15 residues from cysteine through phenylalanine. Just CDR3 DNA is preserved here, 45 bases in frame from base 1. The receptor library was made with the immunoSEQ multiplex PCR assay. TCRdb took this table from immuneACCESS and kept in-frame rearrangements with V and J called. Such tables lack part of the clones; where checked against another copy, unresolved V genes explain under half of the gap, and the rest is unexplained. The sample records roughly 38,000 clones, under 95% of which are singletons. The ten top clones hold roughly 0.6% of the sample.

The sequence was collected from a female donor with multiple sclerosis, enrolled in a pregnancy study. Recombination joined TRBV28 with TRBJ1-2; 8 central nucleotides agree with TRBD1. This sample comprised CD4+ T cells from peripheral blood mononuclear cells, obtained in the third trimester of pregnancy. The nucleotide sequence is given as TGTGCCAGCAGTTTATCACCAGGGGGCGACTATGGCTACACCTTC. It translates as CASSLSPGGDYGYTF.